The 16 T cell receptor beta chains in this list originate from one sample, sequenced in a study of blood T cell repertoires in COVID-19. Measured with immunoSEQ multiplex PCR; TCRdb has only the in-frame clones, and not every one. The sample includes fewer than 250,000 clones, about 90% of them seen just once. The sequenced sample consisted of peripheral blood. The receptors derive from a woman aged 55-69 years with acute or convalescent COVID-19.

The J gene is TRBJ2-3, the V gene TRBV14; tentatively, D is TRBD2 (5 bases). CDR1 is SGHDN and CDR2 is FVKESK in the germline V gene. The V end lost 1 base, the J end lost 10 bases, and 12 bases lay between the germline ends. This CDR3 is built from 13 residues. CDR3 sequence (DNA): TGTGCCAGCAGCCAAGGGGAGCGGTTGCCGCAGTATTTT. Amino acid sequence: CASSQGERLPQYF.

V usage is TRBV6-5 and J usage is TRBJ2-7; a weak D match, TRBD2 (5 bases). CDR3 size: 15 residues. Trimming shortened V by 0 bases and J by 6 bases, and 15 bases separated the two germline ends. The V gene's germline CDR1 is MNHEY and CDR2 SVGAGI. The CDR3 sequence: CASSYSLASPVEQYF. As DNA, the CDR3 is TGTGCCAGCAGTTACTCGCTAGCCTCCCCTGTCGAGCAGTACTTC.

The chain uses TRBV4-2 and TRBJ2-6; D perhaps matches TRBD2 (6 bases). With 5 bases removed from V and 0 bases from J, the gap between germline ends came to 14 bases. The CDR3 sequence is 17 residues long. CDR1 LGHNA and CDR2 YNFKEQ come from the germline V gene. The CDR3 DNA reads TGTGCCAGCAGCACGGGACTTACTTACTCTGGGGCCAACGTCCTGACTTTC. This sequence encodes CASSTGLTYSGANVLTF.

The chain joins TRBV19 to TRBJ2-1; D possibly corresponds to TRBD2 (5 bases). Per germline, CDR1 LNHDA and CDR2 SQIVND (reference sequence). This CDR3 has 16 residues. Deletions cut 7 bases from V and 0 bases from J, with 16 bases between. CDR3 amino acids: CASTRGRQSSYNEQFF. CDR3 nucleotides: TGTGCCAGTACGAGAGGGCGTCAGAGCTCCTACAATGAGCAGTTCTTC.

The genes are TRBV4-3 and TRBJ2-5; TRBD1 might be the D (5 bases). The CDR3 sequence is 14 residues long. V shed 3 bases and J shed 1 base, with 9 bases lying between them. Per germline, CDR1 LGHNA and CDR2 YSLEER. CDR3 coding DNA: TGCGCCAGCAGCCAGTATAGGGGCCAAGAGACCCAGTACTTC. Amino acid sequence: CASSQYRGQETQYF.

The chain carries TRBV3-1 (or the pseudogene TRBV3-2) and TRBJ2-3, with 7 positions matching TRBD2. Germline V gives CDR1 LGHDT, CDR2 YNNKEL (reference sequence). CDR3 length equals 14 residues. V dropped 4 bases and J dropped 3; count of bases not matched to a gene: 4. The CDR3 here is CASSRGGWTDTQYF. The DNA for the CDR3 is TGTGCCAGCAGCCGGGGGGGGTGGACAGATACGCAGTATTTT.

The V gene is TRBV5-6, the J gene TRBJ1-1, with 8 bases lining up with TRBD1. V was pared by 3 bases and J by 5 bases, with 15 bases of the junction left unmatched. The CDR3 consists of 17 residues. Germline values: CDR1 SGHDT, CDR2 YYEEEE. CDR3: CASSWRRTGNIQTEAFF. In DNA form, the CDR3 reads TGTGCCAGCAGCTGGCGGAGGACAGGGAACATACAAACTGAAGCTTTCTTT.

This clone was found once. This rearrangement joins TRBV2 to TRBJ2-5; a weak D match, TRBD2 (5 bases). From germline, CDR1 is SNHLY and CDR2 FYNNEI. This CDR3 is 13 amino acids long. The germline V and J ends were trimmed by 4 bases and 1 base, with 7 bases remaining between them. The DNA of the CDR3 is TGTGCCAGCAGTGCGCGGGTCCAAGAGACCCAGTACTTC. Translating gives CASSARVQETQYF.

This chain joins TRBV3-1 (or the pseudogene TRBV3-2) and TRBJ2-2, with 9 bases fitting TRBD2. This CDR3 contains 14 residues. Trimming removed 4 bases from V and 6 bases from J; junction bases left unmatched: 3. Germline-derived CDR1 and CDR2 are LGHDT and YNNKEL (reference sequence). The CDR3 bases are TGTGCCAGCAGCCCGGGACTAGCTCCCGGGGAGCTGTTTTTT. Protein sequence: CASSPGLAPGELFF.

The V and J genes are TRBV15 and TRBJ1-1, with a possible D match to TRBD1 (5 bases). This CDR3 has 14 residues. The germline CDR1 and CDR2 sequences are LNHNV and YYDKDF (reference sequence). Trimming removed 1 base at V and 3 bases at J, with 9 bases between. The CDR3 DNA is TGTGCCACCAGCAGAGGGACACGGGACACTGAAGCTTTCTTT. This gives the protein CATSRGTRDTEAFF.

The rearrangement links TRBV12-3 or TRBV12-4 to TRBJ1-2; D is unclear. V dropped 7 bases and J dropped 3 bases, with 9 bases sitting between them. The CDR3 is 12 amino acids. The DNA for the CDR3 is TGTGCCAGCAAGGGAGGGTACTATGGCTACACCTTC. Translating it yields CASKGGYYGYTF.

In nucleotides, the CDR3 is TGTGCCTGGAGTACGGCAGGGGTGAACACCGGGGAGCTGTTTTTT. Residues: CAWSTAGVNTGELFF. This chain uses TRBV30 with TRBJ2-2; weak D call: TRBD1 (6 bases). Trimming took off 2 bases at V and 1 base at J, with 11 bases between the two ends. CDR1 is GTSNPN, CDR2 SVGIG, per germline (reference sequence). CDR3 length equals 15 residues.

The gene calls are TRBV11-3 and TRBJ1-1; D remains ambiguous. The germline V gene has CDR1 SGHNT and CDR2 YENEEA. V lost 8 bases, J lost 6 bases, and 16 bases lay in between. This CDR3 comprises 13 residues. CDR3 amino acids: CASGHGPEAEAFF. CDR3 in DNA: TGTGCCAGCGGCCATGGGCCGGAGGCTGAAGCTTTCTTT.

The chain recombines TRBV2 with TRBJ1-6, with D possibly matching TRBD1 (6 bases). The CDR3 length is 14 residues. Germline values: CDR1 SNHLY, CDR2 FYNNEI. V was trimmed by 10 bases and J by 6 bases, leaving 16 bases between them. Here the CDR3 DNA reads TGTGCCAACGCCCGGGACACAATTAATTCACCCCTCCACTTT. Residues: CANARDTINSPLHF.

This clone occurred once. This chain uses TRBV18 with TRBJ1-3; D is ambiguous. The CDR3 is 16 amino acids. With 2 bases removed from V and 3 bases from J, the gap between germline ends came to 14 bases. Germline CDR1 reads KGHSH; CDR2 reads LQKENI. The CDR3 region is CASSPSVGFSGNTIYF. In nucleotides, the CDR3 is TGTGCCAGCTCACCATCCGTTGGCTTCAGTGGAAACACCATATATTTT.

The rearrangement uses TRBV19 and TRBJ1-4; D remains ambiguous. Trimming stripped 2 bases from V and 0 bases from J, with 10 bases between. CDR1 is LNHDA, CDR2 SQIVND, per germline (reference sequence). The CDR3 is 16 residues long. In DNA, the CDR3 is TGTGCCAGTAGTATATTCCGGGGTCCAACTAATGAAAAACTGTTTTTT. This translates into CASSIFRGPTNEKLFF.